These 24 T cell receptor beta chains were all obtained from the same sample, sequenced in a study of response to subunit inactivated influenza vaccine. TCRdb reprocessed the RT-PCR reads via MiXCR and lists one record per CDR3 protein. The data show approximately 570,000 distinct CDR3 sequences, 7.5% to 8.5% seen once. The sample here was PBMCs from blood, taken 23 months after vaccination. These receptors were taken from a man between 50 and 75 years old who received an inactivated influenza vaccine.

J is TRBJ2-7 and V is TRBV6-1; 11 bases align to TRBD1. In germline, CDR1 is MNHNS, CDR2 SASEGT. V trimming: 5 bases; J trimming: 5 bases; junction bases outside the gene matches: 8. The CDR3 has 15 amino acids. DNA for the CDR3: TGTGCCAGCAGTCCTTGGACAGGGGGCATCAACGAGCAGTACTTC. Protein: CASSPWTGGINEQYF.

The chain carries TRBV5-6 and TRBJ1-6; D gene ambiguous. V dropped 4 bases and J dropped 10 bases, with 6 bases sitting between them. CDR1 SGHDT and CDR2 YYEEEE come from the germline V gene. The CDR3 sequence is 11 residues long. Written as DNA, the CDR3 is TGTGCCAGCAGCGCCGGCTCACCCCTCCACTTT. Translated, it gives CASSAGSPLHF.

The chain carries TRBV28 and TRBJ2-2; weak D call: TRBD2 (6 bases). This CDR3 is 14 amino acids long. Trimming shortened V by 4 bases and J by 5 bases, and 11 bases separated the two germline ends. Germline values: CDR1 MDHEN, CDR2 SYDVKM. CDR3 bases: TGTGCCAGCAGTTCCCTTCGGGGGACCGGGGAGCTGTTTTTT. Translating it yields CASSSLRGTGELFF.

The CDR3 nucleotides are TGTGCCAGCAGCTCCCAACAGGGACAGGGCTACACCTTC. It yields the protein CASSSQQGQGYTF. The V and J genes are TRBV7-2 and TRBJ1-2, with 7 bases aligning to TRBD1. J gave up 8 bases and V 4 bases, and 7 bases lay outside the gene matches. CDR1 SGHTA and CDR2 FQGNSA come from the germline V gene. The CDR3 is made up of 13 amino acids.

This clonotype was picked up a small number of times. The rearrangement joins TRBV3-1 to TRBJ2-1; TRBD2 agrees at 13 bases. Germline lookup yields CDR1 LGHDT and CDR2 YNNKEL (reference sequence). The CDR3 spans 16 residues. With V trimmed by 4 bases and J by 6 bases, 6 bases remained unmatched. The CDR3 loop is CASSPGLAGWGNEQFF. CDR3 coding DNA: TGTGCCAGCAGCCCGGGACTAGCGGGATGGGGCAATGAGCAGTTCTTC.

This rearrangement joins TRBV20-1 to TRBJ2-5; D perhaps matches TRBD2 (5 bases). The CDR3 runs 13 residues. Per the germline V gene, CDR1 is DFQATT and CDR2 is SNEGSKA (reference sequence). V lost 2 bases to trimming and J lost 0 bases, with 7 bases between them. The chain's CDR3 is CSARRGNQETQYF. As DNA, the CDR3 is TGCAGTGCTAGAAGAGGGAACCAAGAGACCCAGTACTTC.

The chain recombines TRBV12-3 or TRBV12-4 with TRBJ1-2; 8 bases are a match to TRBD1. V shed 5 bases, J shed 7 bases, and the junction held 9 bases outside the gene matches. This CDR3 has 14 amino acids. CDR3 bases: TGTGCCAGCAGTCGGGGCAGGGGGCCAGGTGGCTACACCTTC. Translation: CASSRGRGPGGYTF.

The chain uses TRBV15 and TRBJ1-1; D remains unclear. With 1 base removed from V and 1 base from J, the gap between germline ends came to 10 bases. Per germline, CDR1 LNHNV and CDR2 YYDKDF (reference sequence). The CDR3 has 15 residues. This chain's CDR3 is CATSRGTSPNTEAFF. The CDR3 DNA reads as TGTGCCACCAGCAGAGGGACTTCCCCGAACACTGAAGCTTTCTTT.

The rearrangement joins TRBV7-2 to TRBJ2-1; TRBD2 aligns across 7 bases. V trimming: 4 bases; J trimming: 0 bases; junction bases outside the gene matches: 3. Germline CDR1 SGHTA, CDR2 FQGNSA. The CDR3 runs to 15 residues. The DNA for the CDR3 is TGTGCCAGCAGCTGGGAGGGGAGCTCCTACAATGAGCAGTTCTTC. As protein: CASSWEGSSYNEQFF.

The gene calls are TRBV2 and TRBJ1-2, with D uncertain. Germline lookup yields CDR1 SNHLY and CDR2 FYNNEI. V was cut by 0 bases and J by 5 bases, with 10 bases left in between. The CDR3 is 14 amino acids. This CDR3 is CASSEAQKRYGYTF. CDR3 DNA sequence: TGTGCCAGCAGTGAAGCACAGAAGAGGTATGGCTACACCTTC.

This clonotype has at least ten counts. This chain joins TRBV4-3 and TRBJ1-6, with D possibly matching TRBD1 (6 bases). Germline CDR1 LGHNA, CDR2 YSLEER. V was cut by 4 bases and J by 7 bases, with 14 bases left in between. This CDR3 is built from 15 residues. The CDR3 loop reads CASSPGHPGNSPLHF. The CDR3, as DNA: TGCGCCAGCAGCCCGGGACACCCGGGGAATTCACCCCTCCACTTT.

This clonotype was detected a few times. This chain links TRBV27 with TRBJ1-2; D ambiguous. The CDR3 contains 14 residues. CDR1 and CDR2 from the germline V gene are MNHEY and SMNVEV (reference sequence). Trimming pared 5 bases from V and 8 bases from J, leaving 18 bases between. CDR3 bases: TGTGCCAGCAGTCGAAGTCCCTTATCGGGCGGCTACACCTTC. Its protein product is CASSRSPLSGGYTF.

The chain uses TRBV20-1 and TRBJ2-5; TRBD2 aligns across 10 bases. The CDR3 runs 13 residues. Trimming cost V 1 base and J 4 bases; bases outside gene matches: 0. Germline CDR1 and CDR2: DFQATT and SNEGSKA (reference sequence). This CDR3 reads CSARGLAGETQYF. The DNA of the CDR3 is TGCAGTGCTAGAGGACTAGCGGGAGAGACCCAGTACTTC.

This clonotype was seen more than once but under ten times. The rearrangement uses TRBV6-5 and TRBJ2-1; 7 nucleotides align to TRBD2. This CDR3 is built from 12 residues. V shed 10 bases and J 10 bases; nucleotides not matched to a gene: 10. The germline V gene has CDR1 MNHEY and CDR2 SVGAGI. This CDR3 reads CATRGDIAEQFF. The CDR3 DNA sequence: TGTGCCACCCGGGGGGATATAGCGGAGCAGTTCTTC.

This clonotype was observed a few times. The chain recombines TRBV7-2 with TRBJ2-5; D uncertain. CDR3 length equals 13 residues. Germline V gene data show CDR1 as SGHTA and CDR2 as FQGNSA. V was cut by 3 bases and J by 2 bases, with 7 bases left in between. The CDR3: CASSFFRQETQYF. The CDR3 bases are TGTGCCAGCAGCTTTTTCAGACAAGAGACCCAGTACTTC.

The chain combines TRBV20-1 with TRBJ2-3; no firm D call. V lost 2 bases, J lost 8 bases, and 11 bases lay in between. The CDR3 is 12 amino acids. The germline gives CDR1 DFQATT, CDR2 SNEGSKA (reference sequence). CDR3 sequence: CSARPSHGTQYF. CDR3 DNA sequence: TGCAGTGCTAGACCCTCCCACGGTACGCAGTATTTT.

The chain couples TRBV24-1 to TRBJ2-3; D could derive from TRBD1 or TRBD2 (6 bases each). This CDR3 contains 15 residues. With 6 bases removed from V and 1 base from J, the gap between germline ends came to 13 bases. Germline lookup yields CDR1 KGHDR and CDR2 SFDVKD. The CDR3 protein is CATSNTGAGTDTQYF. The DNA of the CDR3 is TGTGCCACCAGTAACACGGGGGCCGGCACAGATACGCAGTATTTT.

This clonotype was seen repeatedly, ten times or more. V and J are TRBV4-1 and TRBJ2-7; 7 nucleotides line up with TRBD2. J was trimmed by 1 base and V by 3 bases; bases with no gene match: 21. Looked up from germline, CDR1 is MGHRA and CDR2 is YSYEKL. The CDR3 consists of 20 residues. Written as DNA, the CDR3 is TGCGCCAGCAGCCATCATTTCAGGGAGGGTTCGTGGGGAACGTCCTACGAGCAGTACTTC. This sequence encodes CASSHHFREGSWGTSYEQYF.

This chain links TRBV7-2 with TRBJ2-7; D remains ambiguous. This CDR3 is built from 13 residues. V was pared by 4 bases and J by 3 bases, with 10 bases between. Per germline, CDR1 SGHTA and CDR2 FQGNSA. The CDR3: CASSSRARYEQYF. The CDR3 DNA reads TGTGCCAGCAGCTCCCGAGCCCGCTACGAGCAGTACTTC.

There are many counts of this clonotype. V gene TRBV20-1 combines with J gene TRBJ2-3; D gene ambiguous. This CDR3 spans 13 amino acids. Trimming shortened V by 3 bases and J by 2 bases, and 9 bases separated the two germline ends. Germline loops: CDR1 DFQATT, CDR2 SNEGSKA (reference sequence). CDR3 coding DNA: TGCAGTGCTAGGCTATCGGACACAGATACGCAGTATTTT. It translates to CSARLSDTDTQYF.

This chain connects TRBV10-3 to TRBJ2-3, with 11 bases aligning to TRBD2. Losses at the gene ends were 2 bases for V and 6 bases for J; bases not matched to a gene: 1. This CDR3 contains 14 residues. Germline assignment: CDR1 ENHRY and CDR2 SYGVKD. The CDR3 loop is CAISETSGSDTQYF. CDR3 nucleotide sequence: TGTGCCATCAGTGAGACTAGCGGGAGTGATACGCAGTATTTT.

V is TRBV20-1 and J is TRBJ1-5, with 8 bases identical to TRBD1. With 3 bases clipped from V and 5 bases from J, the junction kept 6 bases outside the gene matches. The CDR3 spans 14 residues. Germline V gives CDR1 DFQATT, CDR2 SNEGSKA (reference sequence). CDR3 in DNA: TGCAGTGCTAGCCCACAGGGGGTTTATCAGCCCCAGCATTTT. Translating it yields CSASPQGVYQPQHF.

The chain employs TRBV28 and TRBJ2-7; TRBD1 matches at 7 bases. The junction had 6 bases not matched to a gene; V was cut back by 6 bases and J by 1 base. The CDR3 runs 14 residues. Germline CDR1 reads MDHEN; CDR2 reads SYDVKM. DNA of the CDR3: TGTGCCAGCAGGTGGACAGGCCGTTCCTACGAGCAGTACTTC. Protein product: CASRWTGRSYEQYF.

The chain couples TRBV6-1 to TRBJ2-3; TRBD2 agrees at 8 bases. This CDR3 contains 17 residues. V lost 5 bases, J lost 0 bases, and 10 bases stayed unmatched. The germline gives CDR1 MNHNS, CDR2 SASEGT. The DNA for the CDR3 is TGTGCCAGCAGTCCCCACTTAGCGGGGCTAAGCACAGATACGCAGTATTTT. This gives the protein CASSPHLAGLSTDTQYF.